These 29 T cell receptor beta chains were sequenced from one sample in a study of T cells after yellow fever vaccination. From the 5' RACE reads, TCRdb called clonotypes with MiXCR, one entry per CDR3 protein. The table lists 610,000 or so distinct CDR3 sequences, approximately 13% of them singletons, with about 15% in the top ten. The material was PBMCs, obtained on the day of the yellow fever booster vaccination. These TCRs come from a man aged 25 to 40 who received the YFV17D yellow fever vaccine.

CDR3 nucleotide sequence: TGTGCCAGCAGTTACGGAAACGTCAAGATGAACACTGAAGCTTTCTTT. Translating it yields CASSYGNVKMNTEAFF. The chain links TRBV6-5 to TRBJ1-1; D call uncertain. V was pared by 2 bases and J by 0 bases, with 13 bases between. In germline, CDR1 is MNHEY, CDR2 SVGAGI. The CDR3 has 16 residues.

This rearrangement joins TRBV6-5 to TRBJ2-1; 9 bases match TRBD1. Looked up from germline, CDR1 is MNHEY and CDR2 is SVGAGI. This CDR3 spans 16 amino acids. V lost 0 bases, J lost 4 bases, and 4 bases stayed unmatched. CDR3 sequence: CASSYSDRGMYNEQFF. Written as DNA, the CDR3 is TGTGCCAGCAGTTACTCTGACAGGGGGATGTACAATGAGCAGTTCTTC.

This clonotype was seen only a few times. V is TRBV20-1 and J is TRBJ2-1; D is perhaps TRBD1 (6 bases). Germline CDR1 and CDR2: DFQATT and SNEGSKA (reference sequence). Trimming took off 6 bases at V and 4 bases at J, with 25 bases between the two ends. The CDR3 is made up of 17 amino acids. CDR3 protein: CSAAPGTPAVKYNEQFF. DNA for the CDR3: TGCAGTGCCGCCCCAGGGACACCGGCTGTTAAGTACAATGAGCAGTTCTTC.

This clonotype appeared a few times. J is TRBJ2-1 and V is TRBV7-7, with 10 bases fitting TRBD2. CDR1 and CDR2 (germline): SSHAT, FNYEAQ (reference sequence). The CDR3 has 14 amino acids. J lost 7 bases, V lost 5 bases, and 5 bases had no gene match. Written as DNA, the CDR3 is TGTGCCAGCAGCGCGGGACTAGCGAGGAATGAGCAGTTCTTC. As protein: CASSAGLARNEQFF.

This clonotype was detected a few times. This chain links TRBV20-1 with TRBJ2-5; TRBD1 aligns across 7 bases. CDR3 length equals 14 residues. The V gene end was trimmed by 6 bases and the J gene end by 6 bases; junction bases not matched to a gene: 13. In germline, CDR1 is DFQATT, CDR2 SNEGSKA (reference sequence). As DNA, the CDR3 is TGCAGTGCGGCCGGGGACAGTGTCTCTAAGACCCAGTACTTC. Its protein product is CSAAGDSVSKTQYF.

The V call is TRBV7-7, the J call TRBJ2-2, with TRBD1 matching over 11 bases. CDR3 length: 14 amino acids. V lost 11 bases, J lost 4 bases, and 6 bases stayed unmatched. CDR1 SSHAT and CDR2 FNYEAQ come from the germline V gene (reference sequence). The CDR3 here is CACGGTGGTGELFF. DNA for the CDR3: TGTGCCTGTGGGGGGACAGGGGGCACCGGGGAGCTGTTTTTT.

A single count supports this clonotype. The chain employs TRBV19 and TRBJ2-3; D is unclear. The CDR3 contains 12 residues. CDR1 LNHDA and CDR2 SQIVND come from the germline V gene (reference sequence). Trimming removed 6 bases from V and 6 bases from J, with 10 bases in between. CDR3 DNA sequence: TGTGCCAGTAGCGAAGCCGATGATACGCAGTATTTT. Amino acid sequence: CASSEADDTQYF.

The chain carries TRBV3-1 and TRBJ2-3; 8 bases are a match to TRBD2. Germline loops: CDR1 LGHDT, CDR2 YNNKEL (reference sequence). V lost 5 bases and J lost 0; bases outside the gene matches: 10. This CDR3 region has 17 residues. Written as DNA, the CDR3 is TGTGCCAGCAGCACTCTCCAACTAGCGGCTAGCACAGATACGCAGTATTTT. This gives the protein CASSTLQLAASTDTQYF.

This clonotype was seen more than once but under ten times. This rearrangement joins TRBV28 to TRBJ2-7, with TRBD1 as a possible D gene (5 bases). Germline V gene lookup returns CDR1 MDHEN and CDR2 SYDVKM. Trimming removed 5 bases at V and 3 bases at J, with 14 bases between. The CDR3 has 14 residues. CDR3 loop: CASSKGAWDYEQYF. In DNA, the CDR3 is TGTGCCAGCAGTAAAGGGGCCTGGGACTACGAGCAGTACTTC.

The chain links TRBV9 to TRBJ2-1; 8 bases line up with TRBD2. Unmatched junction bases numbered 8, after V lost 3 bases and J lost 0 bases. The CDR3 length is 17 residues. In germline, CDR1 is SGDLS, CDR2 YYNGEE. This CDR3 reads CASSASGGWYSYNEQFF. The CDR3 nucleotides read TGTGCCAGCAGCGCCTCGGGAGGGTGGTACTCCTACAATGAGCAGTTCTTC.

In its sample, this clonotype was seen a few times. The chain recombines TRBV12-3 or TRBV12-4 with TRBJ2-2; perhaps TRBD1 as D (6 bases). The V end lost 8 bases, the J end lost 0 bases, and 13 bases lay between the germline ends. This CDR3 has 15 amino acids. The CDR3 loop is CASSVQGANTGELFF. The CDR3 nucleotides read TGTGCCAGCTCGGTACAGGGCGCGAACACCGGGGAGCTGTTTTTT.

This clonotype occurred a few times. This rearrangement joins TRBV2 to TRBJ1-1; 8 nucleotides agree with TRBD1. CDR3 size: 14 residues. Per the germline V gene, CDR1 is SNHLY and CDR2 is FYNNEI. V shed 1 base, J shed 5 bases, and the junction held 3 bases outside the gene matches. DNA of the CDR3: TGTGCCAGCAGTGAAGGGACAGGGCTTACTGAAGCTTTCTTT. This translates into CASSEGTGLTEAFF.

The rearrangement uses TRBV12-3 or TRBV12-4 and TRBJ2-1; no reliable D call. CDR3 length: 13 amino acids. The V end lost 5 bases, the J end lost 9 bases, and 14 bases lay between the germline ends. The CDR3 sequence is CASSLDALSEQFF. DNA of the CDR3: TGTGCCAGCAGTCTAGATGCCCTCAGTGAGCAGTTCTTC.

In this sample, this clonotype turned up a few times. This chain uses TRBV4-3 with TRBJ2-3; D not resolved. The V and J ends lost 4 bases and 4 bases respectively, with 12 bases between them. In germline, CDR1 is LGHNA, CDR2 YSLEER. The CDR3 totals 14 residues. As DNA, the CDR3 is TGCGCCAGCAGCCTGTGGGTAGCCTCAGATACGCAGTATTTT. Translated: CASSLWVASDTQYF.

In this sample, this clonotype turned up a few times. The genes are TRBV20-1 and TRBJ1-3; unclear D gene. This CDR3 has 13 residues. Germline-derived CDR1 and CDR2 are DFQATT and SNEGSKA (reference sequence). Trimming cost V 3 bases and J 0 bases, with 6 bases left between them. The CDR3 coding sequence is TGCAGTGCTAGTAGAGTCTCTGGAAACACCATATATTTT. As protein: CSASRVSGNTIYF.

The chain links TRBV20-1 to TRBJ2-1; 8 nucleotides agree with TRBD2. V trimming: 3 bases; J trimming: 6 bases; junction bases outside the gene matches: 13. CDR3 size: 16 residues. CDR1 and CDR2 (germline): DFQATT, SNEGSKA (reference sequence). The CDR3 nucleotides read TGCAGTGCTAGTTCCTCGCACAGCGGGAGAATCAATGAGCAGTTCTTC. This translates into CSASSSHSGRINEQFF.

The J gene is TRBJ2-7, the V gene TRBV4-3; TRBD1 matches at 7 bases. CDR3 size: 13 residues. V lost 4 bases and J lost 6; bases outside the gene matches: 6. The germline V gene has CDR1 LGHNA and CDR2 YSLEER. CDR3 nucleotides: TGCGCCAGCAGCCGCTTGACAGGGACCGAGCAGTACTTC. It specifies CASSRLTGTEQYF.

The genes are TRBV20-1 and TRBJ1-1; TRBD1 might be the D (6 bases). V lost 5 bases, J lost 3 bases, and 19 bases lay in between. Per the germline V gene, CDR1 is DFQATT and CDR2 is SNEGSKA (reference sequence). The CDR3 has 15 amino acids. The CDR3 loop is CSAAKGTGRYTEAFF. DNA of the CDR3: TGCAGTGCTGCCAAAGGCACAGGGCGGTACACTGAAGCTTTCTTT.

This clonotype showed up just a few times. The rearrangement uses TRBV5-6 and TRBJ1-1; the D is unclear. The germline CDR1 and CDR2 sequences are SGHDT and YYEEEE. V was pared by 7 bases and J by 2 bases, with 15 bases between. The length of the CDR3 is 14 residues. CDR3 in amino acids: CASQSVRVNTEAFF. DNA of the CDR3: TGTGCCAGCCAATCTGTAAGGGTTAACACTGAAGCTTTCTTT.

This clonotype appeared a few times. This chain connects TRBV5-1 to TRBJ2-5; possible D gene TRBD1, 6 bases. Trimming took off 4 bases at V and 4 bases at J, with 11 bases between the two ends. The CDR3 is 13 amino acids. Germline CDR1 and CDR2: SGHRS and YFSETQ. CDR3 nucleotide sequence: TGCGCCAGCAGCACGACAGGAGGAGAGACCCAGTACTTC. It yields the protein CASSTTGGETQYF. Looking up the rest from reference TRBV5-1 and TRBJ2-5 gives the full variable domain: KAGVTQTPRYLIKTRGQQVTLSCSPISGHRSVSWYQQTPGQGLQFLFEYFSETQRNKGNFPGRFSGRQFSNSRSEMNVSTLELGDSALYLCASSTTGGETQYFGPGTRLLVL.

This clonotype was seen a handful of times. The chain couples TRBV6-6 to TRBJ2-7; no firm D call. CDR1 MNHNY and CDR2 SVGAGI come from the germline V gene (reference sequence). Trimming cost V 6 bases and J 6 bases, with 15 bases left between them. CDR3 length equals 13 residues. The DNA for the CDR3 is TGTGCCAGCAGCCCGGGTCTCCCCGGCGAGCAGTACTTC. Its translation: CASSPGLPGEQYF.

This clonotype was seen only a few times. The CDR3 reads CASSPLGRVQTQYF. DNA for the CDR3: TGTGCCAGCAGTCCCCTGGGCCGGGTGCAGACCCAGTACTTC. The chain combines TRBV12-3 or TRBV12-4 with TRBJ2-5; no firm D call. The CDR3 length is 14 residues. V lost 5 bases, J lost 6 bases, and 16 bases lay in between.

This chain uses TRBV7-2 with TRBJ2-1; D is perhaps TRBD2 (5 bases). V was pared by 6 bases and J by 0 bases, with 9 bases between. The CDR3 consists of 14 residues. Germline V gene data show CDR1 as SGHTA and CDR2 as FQGNSA. The CDR3: CASRPAGSYNEQFF. For the CDR3, the DNA is TGTGCCAGCAGACCCGCGGGCTCCTACAATGAGCAGTTCTTC.

This clonotype was observed a few times. The junction does not match germline at one end; this may be a read error. The J gene is TRBJ1-6, the V gene TRBV12-3 or TRBV12-4, with a tentative D call TRBD1 (6 bases). The CDR3 length is 14 residues. For the CDR3, the DNA is TGTGCCAGCAGGCGGACAGAATGGAATTCACCCCACCACTTT. Protein sequence: CASRRTEWNSPHHF.

Only a few counts were recorded for this clonotype. The chain is built from TRBV6-5 and TRBJ2-7; either TRBD1 or TRBD2 may supply D (5 bases each). CDR1 and CDR2 from the germline V gene are MNHEY and SVGAGI. The V end was cut by 2 bases, the J end by 6 bases, with 11 bases between. The CDR3 extends over 13 amino acids. DNA of the CDR3: TGTGCCAGCAGTTACGGGACGAAGGCCGAGCAGTACTTC. This encodes CASSYGTKAEQYF.

This chain links TRBV7-2 with TRBJ2-7; the match to TRBD2 covers 10 bases. CDR3 size: 17 residues. The V gene end was trimmed by 2 bases and the J gene end by 0 bases; junction bases not matched to a gene: 7. Germline CDR1 SGHTA, CDR2 FQGNSA. The CDR3 bases are TGTGCCAGCAGCTTACCTACGGGACTAGCGAGCTCCTACGAGCAGTACTTC. It specifies CASSLPTGLASSYEQYF.

The CDR3 region is CASSPPGGKHRGELAKNIQYF. CDR3 DNA sequence: TGTGCCAGCAGCCCTCCTGGCGGCAAACACCGGGGGGAACTAGCCAAAAACATTCAGTACTTC. This chain links TRBV11-1 with TRBJ2-4; TRBD2 matches at 7 bases. The germline CDR1 and CDR2 sequences are SGHAT and FQDESV (reference sequence). J gave up 0 bases and V 5 bases, and 22 bases lay outside the gene matches. The CDR3 has 21 amino acids. Full variable domain (outside the CDR3, taken from reference TRBV11-1 and TRBJ2-4): EAEVAQSPRYKITEKSQAVAFWCDPISGHATLYWYRQILGQGPELLVQFQDESVVDDSQLPKDRFSAERLKGVDSTLKIQPAELGDSAMYLCASSPPGGKHRGELAKNIQYFGAGTRLSVL.

This clonotype was counted only a few times. V gene TRBV9 combines with J gene TRBJ2-7; 9 bases fit TRBD2. V shed 4 bases and J 5 bases; nucleotides not matched to a gene: 7. CDR3 length: 14 residues. The germline V gene encodes CDR1 SGDLS and CDR2 YYNGEE. The DNA for the CDR3 is TGTGCCAGCAGCTTAGCGGGAGAGGCCCACGAGCAGTACTTC. This sequence encodes CASSLAGEAHEQYF.

This clonotype was found many times. The J gene is TRBJ2-1, the V gene TRBV6-5; TRBD2 aligns across 13 bases. Germline trimming cut 4 bases from V and 7 bases from J; bases unmatched to any gene: 4. The germline V gene encodes CDR1 MNHEY and CDR2 SVGAGI. This CDR3 has 15 amino acids. DNA for the CDR3: TGTGCCAGCAGTTCGGGACTAGCGGGACTTAATGAGCAGTTCTTC. Translating gives CASSSGLAGLNEQFF.